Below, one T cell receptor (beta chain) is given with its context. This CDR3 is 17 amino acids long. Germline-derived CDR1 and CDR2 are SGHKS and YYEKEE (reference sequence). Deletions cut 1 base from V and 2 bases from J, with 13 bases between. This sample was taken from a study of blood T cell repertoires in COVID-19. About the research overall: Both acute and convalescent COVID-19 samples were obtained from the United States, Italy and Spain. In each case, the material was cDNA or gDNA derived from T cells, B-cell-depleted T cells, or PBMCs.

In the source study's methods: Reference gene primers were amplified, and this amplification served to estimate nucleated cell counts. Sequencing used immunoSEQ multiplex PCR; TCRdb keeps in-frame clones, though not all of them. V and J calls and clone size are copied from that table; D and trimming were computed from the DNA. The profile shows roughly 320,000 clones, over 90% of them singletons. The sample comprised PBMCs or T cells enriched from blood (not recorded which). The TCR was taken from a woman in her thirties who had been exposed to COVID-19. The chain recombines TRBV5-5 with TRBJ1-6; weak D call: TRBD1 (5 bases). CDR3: CASSLLQGLTYNSPLHF. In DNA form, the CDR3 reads TGTGCCAGCAGCTTGTTGCAGGGTTTGACCTATAATTCACCCCTCCACTTT.